This T cell receptor beta chain was sequenced for a study of Ad26.COV2.S vaccination and SARS-CoV-2 variants. Overall study: Donor allocation was to the COV1001 Ad26.COV2.S trial arm.

General observations from the study: Relative to placebo recipients, vaccine recipients exhibited elevated spike-specific TCR breadth. Substantial post-vaccination breadth of spike-specific CD8+ and CD4+ T cell responses was reported. Possible underestimation of total T cell responses by the TCR breadth and depth analyses was noted.

Details on this clone: Its antigen is still unknown.

From germline, CDR1 is GTSNPN and CDR2 SVGIG (reference sequence). Trimming pared 7 bases from V and 2 bases from J, leaving 21 bases between. The CDR3 runs 15 residues. The treatment is: over 15 received Ad26.COV2.S at low or high dose, single or two shots; about 5 received placebo; per-sample allocation not given. Day 63 after the first injection of vaccine or placebo was the sampling time. Sequenced by immunoSEQ multiplex PCR; TCRdb stores in-frame clones only, minus some. The sample contains about 350,000 clones, roughly 84% of which appear only once. This sequence joins TRBV30 and TRBJ2-7; weak D call: TRBD2 (7 bases). The source is a person aged 18-60 years who received the Ad26.COV2.S COVID-19 vaccine or a placebo. Specimen: peripheral blood, collected in a trial of Ad26.COV2.S vaccine versus placebo. The CDR3 DNA is TGTGCCTTGGAACGGCGGGGGCTTAAGGCCTACGAGCAGTACTTC. Protein: CALERRGLKAYEQYF.